This T cell receptor (beta chain) was obtained from a study of blood T cell repertoires in COVID-19. Study-level information: PBMCs, B-cell-depleted T cells, or T cells provided the cDNA or gDNA that made up the material.

Under the authors' procedure: Using reference gene primer amplification, nucleated cell counts were estimated. The assay was immunoSEQ multiplex PCR, and TCRdb's table has in-frame clones only and misses some. V, J and clone size reflect that table, while D and trimming were determined from the DNA. This table holds under 70,000 clones, approximately 87% found once. Patients at the Seattle site were enrolled during active infection and followed longitudinally. The CDR3 runs to 15 residues. V was trimmed by 0 bases and J by 3 bases, leaving 11 bases between them. CDR1 and CDR2 (germline): SGHVS, FNYEAQ.

Material for sequencing was peripheral blood. The V call is TRBV7-6, the J call TRBJ2-5, with D possibly TRBD2 on 6 matching bases. This sequence was found in a woman between 55 and 75 years old with COVID-19, enrolled during active disease. The CDR3 coding sequence is TGTGCCAGCAGCTTAGCGATTACGGGGGAAGAGACCCAGTACTTC. Its translation is CASSLAITGEETQYF.